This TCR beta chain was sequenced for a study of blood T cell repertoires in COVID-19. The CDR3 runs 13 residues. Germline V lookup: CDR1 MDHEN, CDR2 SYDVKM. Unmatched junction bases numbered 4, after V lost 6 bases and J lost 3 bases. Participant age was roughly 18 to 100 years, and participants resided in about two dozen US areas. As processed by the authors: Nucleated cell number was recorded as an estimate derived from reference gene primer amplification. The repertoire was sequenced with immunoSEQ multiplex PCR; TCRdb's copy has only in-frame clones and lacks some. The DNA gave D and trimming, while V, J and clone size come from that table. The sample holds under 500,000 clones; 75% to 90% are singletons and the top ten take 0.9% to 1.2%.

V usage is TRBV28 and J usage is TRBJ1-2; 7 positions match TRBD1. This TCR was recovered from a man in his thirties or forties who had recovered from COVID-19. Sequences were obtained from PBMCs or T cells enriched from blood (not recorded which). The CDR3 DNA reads TGTGCCAGCAGCGAGGGGACAGACTATGGCTACACCTTC. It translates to CASSEGTDYGYTF.